This entry lists 32 T cell receptor beta chains sequenced from one sample in a study of blood T cell repertoires in COVID-19. TCRdb keeps only in-frame clones here, not all; method: immunoSEQ multiplex PCR. The table has 330,000 or so clones, roughly 90% seen once. The sequenced material came from PBMCs or T cells enriched from blood (not recorded which). The receptors stem from a woman in her thirties who had been exposed to COVID-19.

J is TRBJ1-4 and V is TRBV28; D gene uncertain. CDR1 is MDHEN, CDR2 SYDVKM, per germline. The CDR3 consists of 14 residues. Trimming stripped 0 bases from V and 3 bases from J, with 5 bases between. The CDR3 sequence: CASSLWQSNEKLFF. The CDR3 DNA reads TGTGCCAGCAGTTTATGGCAGTCTAATGAAAAACTGTTTTTT.

The chain's CDR3 is CASSWGQGTDYGYTF. The CDR3 DNA sequence: TGCGCCAGCAGCTGGGGACAGGGGACGGACTATGGCTACACCTTC. V is TRBV5-1 and J is TRBJ1-2; 10 bases align to TRBD1. Losses at the gene ends were 3 bases for V and 3 bases for J; bases not matched to a gene: 5. This CDR3 contains 15 residues. Per germline, CDR1 SGHRS and CDR2 YFSETQ.

The chain carries TRBV10-3 and TRBJ2-7, with D hard to call. The germline V gene has CDR1 ENHRY and CDR2 SYGVKD. The V gene lost 8 bases and the J gene lost 0 bases, with 11 bases spanning the gap. This CDR3 is built from 13 residues. DNA for the CDR3: TGTGCCATCTATAGTGATTTCTCCTACGAGCAGTACTTC. Protein product: CAIYSDFSYEQYF.

V usage is TRBV7-6 and J usage is TRBJ2-3; 12 bases fit TRBD2. CDR1 is SGHVS and CDR2 is FNYEAQ in the germline V gene. The CDR3 covers 16 residues. Trimming took 1 base from V and 5 from J; bases not matched to a gene: 4. CDR3 residues: CASSLGASGGVDTQYF. As DNA, the CDR3 is TGTGCCAGCAGCTTAGGAGCTAGCGGGGGGGTAGATACGCAGTATTTT.

The CDR3 protein is CATSDLDGEGEQYF. CDR3 DNA: TGTGCCACCAGTGATTTGGACGGGGAGGGCGAGCAGTACTTC. The V and J genes are TRBV24-1 and TRBJ2-7; 7 nucleotides align to TRBD2. V was clipped by 0 bases and J by 6 bases; unmatched bases: 4. The germline V gene encodes CDR1 KGHDR and CDR2 SFDVKD. This CDR3 has 14 amino acids.

This clone was detected only a few times. The chain couples TRBV5-4 to TRBJ2-7, with a tentative D call TRBD1 (6 bases). V was shortened by 9 bases and J by 6 bases, with 19 bases between the two germline ends. Germline CDR1 and CDR2: SGHNT and YYREEE (reference sequence). This CDR3 contains 13 residues. The chain's CDR3 is CATRERRGSEQYF. The CDR3 nucleotides are TGTGCCACCAGGGAGCGCAGGGGTTCCGAGCAGTACTTC.

The gene calls are TRBV11-3 and TRBJ2-7, with TRBD2 matching over 16 bases. The CDR3 runs 16 residues. V lost 4 bases and J lost 7; bases outside the gene matches: 7. The V gene's germline CDR1 is SGHNT and CDR2 YENEEA. The CDR3 DNA reads as TGTGCCAGCAGCTCCCCGGGACTAGCGGGAGGGGGGGAGCAGTACTTC. Its translation: CASSSPGLAGGGEQYF.

This clone was recorded once. DNA for the CDR3: TGTGCCAGCAGCTTAACAGGGACTAGCGGGAGCTACGAGCAGTACTTC. It encodes CASSLTGTSGSYEQYF. This chain uses TRBV7-3 with TRBJ2-7, with 14 bases identical to TRBD2. V lost 0 bases to trimming and J lost 3 bases; unmatched junction nucleotides: 1. Germline loops: CDR1 SGHTA, CDR2 FQGTGA. This CDR3 contains 16 residues.

The J gene is TRBJ1-3, the V gene TRBV10-3; D is unresolved. The CDR3 sequence is 16 residues long. V was cut by 2 bases and J by 0 bases, with 11 bases left in between. CDR1 is ENHRY, CDR2 SYGVKD, per germline. The CDR3 nucleotides are TGTGCCATCAGTGAGGTGGGCGTCGCCTCTGGAAACACCATATATTTT. Translated: CAISEVGVASGNTIYF.

The genes are TRBV16 and TRBJ2-7; D possibly corresponds to TRBD2 (6 bases). This CDR3 has 16 residues. V was trimmed by 4 bases and J by 6 bases, leaving 22 bases between them. Germline assignment: CDR1 KGHSY and CDR2 FQNENV. Here the CDR3 reads CASSPRTTVWESEQYF. CDR3 coding DNA: TGTGCCAGCAGCCCCCGGACTACAGTTTGGGAGTCCGAGCAGTACTTC.

The V and J genes are TRBV5-1 and TRBJ2-1; 9 bases match TRBD2. After removal of 0 bases from V and 8 bases from J, the junction contained 3 bases not matched to a gene. CDR1 is SGHRS, CDR2 YFSETQ, per germline. CDR3 length: 14 amino acids. The CDR3 region is CASSLVRTSDEQFF. DNA of the CDR3: TGCGCCAGCAGCTTGGTCCGGACTAGCGATGAGCAGTTCTTC.

The CDR3 nucleotides are TGTGCCAGCAGTTCGGGTATATCGGCCTACGAGCAGTACTTC. Translating gives CASSSGISAYEQYF. The V and J genes are TRBV27 and TRBJ2-7; D unresolved. V was cut by 4 bases and J by 2 bases, with 12 bases left in between. Germline-derived CDR1 and CDR2 are MNHEY and SMNVEV (reference sequence). This CDR3 has 14 amino acids.

The chain carries TRBV12-5 and TRBJ1-2; D call uncertain. Trimming removed 1 base from V and 8 bases from J, with 5 bases in between. The CDR3 length is 11 residues. Germline lookup yields CDR1 LGHNT and CDR2 FRNRAP. In DNA form, the CDR3 reads TGTGCTAGTGGTTTGGGGGAGGGCTACACCTTC. Translation: CASGLGEGYTF. The variable domain in full, with the rest retrieved from reference TRBV12-5 and TRBJ1-2, is DARVTQTPRHKVTEMGQEVTMRCQPILGHNTVFWYRQTMMQGLELLAYFRNRAPLDDSGMPKDRFSAEMPDATLATLKIQPSEPRDSAVYFCASGLGEGYTFGSGTRLTVV.

V usage is TRBV5-1 and J usage is TRBJ1-1, with no clear D. The CDR3 runs 13 residues. V was cut by 2 bases and J by 8 bases, with 13 bases left in between. CDR1 and CDR2 from the germline V gene are SGHRS and YFSETQ. CDR3 bases: TGCGCCAGCAGCTTATCGTCCTCTTTGGAAGCTTTCTTT. This codes for CASSLSSSLEAFF.

The chain uses TRBV7-2 and TRBJ2-3, with 7 bases matching TRBD2. Germline V gives CDR1 SGHTA, CDR2 FQGNSA. The CDR3 loop spans 17 amino acids. After removal of 1 base from V and 0 bases from J, the junction contained 7 bases not matched to a gene. CDR3 DNA sequence: TGTGCCAGCAGCTTAGGTGGGCGGGAGCCAAGCACAGATACGCAGTATTTT. Translation: CASSLGGREPSTDTQYF.

This rearrangement joins TRBV28 to TRBJ2-1; the match to TRBD2 covers 9 bases. V lost 2 bases to trimming and J lost 8 bases; unmatched junction nucleotides: 10. Germline-derived CDR1 and CDR2 are MDHEN and SYDVKM. The CDR3 runs to 16 residues. The CDR3 spells CASSLAGASGTDEQFF. CDR3 DNA sequence: TGTGCCAGCAGTTTAGCTGGGGCTAGCGGGACAGATGAGCAGTTCTTC.

This clone was seen a single time. The rearrangement links TRBV14 to TRBJ2-7; possible D gene TRBD1, 6 bases. V was cut by 5 bases and J by 0 bases, with 11 bases left in between. Germline CDR1 is SGHDN and CDR2 is FVKESK. CDR3 length: 14 residues. This chain's CDR3 is CASSGGFSSYEQYF. The CDR3 DNA follows: TGTGCCAGCAGCGGGGGCTTTAGCTCCTACGAGCAGTACTTC. Drawing the rest from reference TRBV14 and TRBJ2-7, the complete variable domain is EAGVTQFPSHSVIEKGQTVTLRCDPISGHDNLYWYRRVMGKEIKFLLHFVKESKQDESGMPNNRFLAERTGGTYSTLKVQPAELEDSGVYFCASSGGFSSYEQYFGPGTRLTVT.

The chain uses TRBV27 and TRBJ1-2, with D tentatively TRBD1 (5 bases). Germline CDR1 MNHEY, CDR2 SMNVEV (reference sequence). V was trimmed by 4 bases and J by 4 bases, leaving 16 bases between them. The CDR3 consists of 15 residues. The DNA for the CDR3 is TGTGCCAGCAGTTCCCTGGGGGAGGGGTCCTATGGCTACACCTTC. Amino acid sequence: CASSSLGEGSYGYTF.

The genes are TRBV11-3 and TRBJ1-4; TRBD1 is a possible D gene (6 bases). The CDR3 has 14 residues. Germline assignment: CDR1 SGHNT and CDR2 YENEEA. The V end was cut by 8 bases, the J end by 7 bases, with 17 bases between. This CDR3 is CASGGQGPGEKLFF. CDR3 DNA sequence: TGTGCCAGCGGTGGGCAGGGGCCGGGTGAAAAACTGTTTTTT.

This clone appeared once. The CDR3 loop reads CASSPEREGTDTQYF. The CDR3 bases are TGTGCCAGCAGTCCGGAGCGGGAGGGCACAGATACGCAGTATTTT. The chain employs TRBV28 and TRBJ2-3, with 9 bases matching TRBD2. The CDR3 has 15 residues. Germline assignment: CDR1 MDHEN and CDR2 SYDVKM. After removal of 5 bases from V and 1 base from J, the junction contained 4 bases not matched to a gene.

This chain uses TRBV14 with TRBJ2-1, with 12 bases fitting TRBD2. Germline CDR1 reads SGHDN; CDR2 reads FVKESK. With 2 bases clipped from V and 9 bases from J, the junction kept 5 bases outside the gene matches. CDR3 size: 15 residues. The CDR3 DNA is TGTGCCAGCAGCCAAACTAGCGGGAGGATAGGTGAGCAGTTCTTC. Translating it yields CASSQTSGRIGEQFF.

The chain links TRBV27 to TRBJ2-2; tentatively, D is TRBD2 (6 bases). The germline CDR1 and CDR2 sequences are MNHEY and SMNVEV (reference sequence). V lost 2 bases and J lost 2, with 9 bases in between. CDR3 length: 15 residues. CDR3 bases: TGTGCCAGCAGTTTACGGAGGGTTAACACCGGGGAGCTGTTTTTT. Translating gives CASSLRRVNTGELFF.

The J gene is TRBJ2-1, the V gene TRBV5-1, with D possibly matching TRBD2 (6 bases). Trimming left V 2 bases short and J 2 bases short, with 11 bases between. Germline assignment: CDR1 SGHRS and CDR2 YFSETQ. The CDR3 extends over 15 amino acids. CDR3 residues: CASSFGGGTYNEQFF. CDR3 sequence (DNA): TGCGCCAGCAGCTTCGGGGGAGGCACCTACAATGAGCAGTTCTTC.

The chain links TRBV19 to TRBJ2-1; TRBD2 matches 8 bases. The CDR3 loop spans 15 amino acids. The V segment lost 5 bases and the J segment 0 bases; nucleotides outside the gene matches: 3. In germline, CDR1 is LNHDA, CDR2 SQIVND (reference sequence). The CDR3 nucleotides are TGTGCCAGTAGTTTAAGCGGGAGCTCCTACAATGAGCAGTTCTTC. Translated: CASSLSGSSYNEQFF.

This clone was found once. A junction end diverges from the germline sequence, so it may reflect a read error. The V call is TRBV5-4, the J call TRBJ2-1; 8 bases line up with TRBD2. The CDR3 is made up of 13 amino acids. Germline CDR1 reads SGHNT; CDR2 reads YYREEE (reference sequence). CDR3 sequence reads: CASSLEYGGDQVF. The CDR3, as DNA: TGTGCCAGCAGCTTGGAATACGGGGGGGACCAGGTCTTC.

The rearrangement joins TRBV7-3 to TRBJ1-1; D might be TRBD1 (5 bases). The CDR3 has 13 amino acids. Trimming left V 4 bases short and J 3 bases short, with 9 bases between. Germline CDR1 is SGHTA and CDR2 is FQGTGA. The CDR3 DNA reads as TGTGCCAGCAGCTCCCAACAGGACACTGAAGCTTTCTTT. Its translation: CASSSQQDTEAFF.

This chain links TRBV2 with TRBJ2-7; D not certain. The CDR3 runs to 14 residues. V was pared by 3 bases and J by 1 base, with 10 bases between. Germline values: CDR1 SNHLY, CDR2 FYNNEI. CDR3 coding DNA: TGTGCCAGCAGTGAGACTGGCCTGTCCTACGAGCAGTACTTC. It yields the protein CASSETGLSYEQYF.

The chain has TRBV10-3 and TRBJ1-4; TRBD1 agrees at 7 bases. V lost 6 bases and J lost 4; bases outside the gene matches: 11. The CDR3 is 16 residues long. Germline lookup yields CDR1 ENHRY and CDR2 SYGVKD. CDR3 in amino acids: CAISPEGQPFNEKLFF. CDR3 DNA sequence: TGTGCCATCAGCCCTGAGGGACAGCCTTTTAATGAAAAACTGTTTTTT.

This chain links TRBV10-3 with TRBJ1-6; D gene unclear. The CDR3 totals 13 residues. V was pared by 2 bases and J by 8 bases, with 7 bases between. The V gene's germline CDR1 is ENHRY and CDR2 SYGVKD. CDR3 region: CAISEGDYSPLHF. In nucleotides, the CDR3 is TGTGCCATCAGTGAGGGCGACTATTCACCCCTCCACTTT.

The rearrangement joins TRBV19 to TRBJ2-7, with D possibly being TRBD1 (6 bases). Germline-derived CDR1 and CDR2 are LNHDA and SQIVND (reference sequence). The CDR3 covers 14 residues. V shed 3 bases and J shed 0 bases, with 9 bases lying between them. This CDR3 reads CASSMQGSSYEQYF. Written as DNA, the CDR3 is TGTGCCAGTAGTATGCAGGGGAGCTCCTACGAGCAGTACTTC.

V gene TRBV5-4 combines with J gene TRBJ1-1, with unresolved D. Trimming pared 0 bases from V and 1 base from J, leaving 7 bases between. Looked up from germline, CDR1 is SGHNT and CDR2 is YYREEE (reference sequence). The CDR3 covers 14 residues. This chain's CDR3 is CASSLGRRNTEAFF. The CDR3 DNA reads TGTGCCAGCAGCTTGGGTCGGAGGAACACTGAAGCTTTCTTT.

CDR3 sequence: CASSLPSQPQHF. The DNA for the CDR3 is TGTGCCAGCAGCTTGCCTTCCCAGCCCCAGCATTTT. The chain links TRBV5-6 to TRBJ1-5, with no clear D. The CDR3 has 12 residues. Per the germline V gene, CDR1 is SGHDT and CDR2 is YYEEEE. V was shortened by 1 base and J by 7 bases, with 6 bases between the two germline ends.